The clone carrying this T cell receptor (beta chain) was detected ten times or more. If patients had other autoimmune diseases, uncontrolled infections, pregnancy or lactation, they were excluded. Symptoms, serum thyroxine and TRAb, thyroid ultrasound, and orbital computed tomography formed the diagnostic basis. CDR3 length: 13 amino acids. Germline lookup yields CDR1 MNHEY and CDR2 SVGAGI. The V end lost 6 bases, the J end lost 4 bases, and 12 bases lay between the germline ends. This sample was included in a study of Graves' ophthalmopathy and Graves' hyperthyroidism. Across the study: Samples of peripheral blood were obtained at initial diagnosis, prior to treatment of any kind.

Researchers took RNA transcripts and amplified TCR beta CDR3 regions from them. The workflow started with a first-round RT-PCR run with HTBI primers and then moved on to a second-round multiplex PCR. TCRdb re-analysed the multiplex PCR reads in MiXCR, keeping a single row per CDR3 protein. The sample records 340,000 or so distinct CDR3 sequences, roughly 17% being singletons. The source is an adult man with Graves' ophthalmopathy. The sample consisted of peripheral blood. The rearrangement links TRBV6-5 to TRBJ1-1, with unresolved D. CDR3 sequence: CASSPTLTTEAFF. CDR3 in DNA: TGTGCCAGCAGCCCCACTTTGACCACTGAAGCTTTCTTT.